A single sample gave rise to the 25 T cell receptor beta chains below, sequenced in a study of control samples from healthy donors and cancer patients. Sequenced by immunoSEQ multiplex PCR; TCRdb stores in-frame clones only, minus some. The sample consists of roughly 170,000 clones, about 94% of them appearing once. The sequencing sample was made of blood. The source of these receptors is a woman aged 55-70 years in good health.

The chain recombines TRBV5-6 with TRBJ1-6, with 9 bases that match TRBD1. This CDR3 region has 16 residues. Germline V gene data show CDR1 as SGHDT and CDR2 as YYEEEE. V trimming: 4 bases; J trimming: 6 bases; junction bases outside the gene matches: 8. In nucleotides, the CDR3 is TGTGCCAGCAGCCTGCGGACAGGGGCCCGTAATTCACCCCTCCACTTT. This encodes CASSLRTGARNSPLHF.

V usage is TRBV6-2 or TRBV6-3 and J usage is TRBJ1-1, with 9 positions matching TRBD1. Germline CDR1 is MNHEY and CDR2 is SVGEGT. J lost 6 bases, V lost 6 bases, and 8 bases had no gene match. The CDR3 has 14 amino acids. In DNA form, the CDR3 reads TGTGCCAGCAGCCCGGGACAGGGTAGCGCTGAAGCTTTCTTT. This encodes CASSPGQGSAEAFF.

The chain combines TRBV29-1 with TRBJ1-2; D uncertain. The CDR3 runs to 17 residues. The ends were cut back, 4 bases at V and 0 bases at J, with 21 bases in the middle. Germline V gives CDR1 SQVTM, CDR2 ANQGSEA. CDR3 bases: TGCAGCGTTGCCCAAACTGTCCCGGGAGGGTCTAACTATGGCTACACCTTC. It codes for CSVAQTVPGGSNYGYTF.

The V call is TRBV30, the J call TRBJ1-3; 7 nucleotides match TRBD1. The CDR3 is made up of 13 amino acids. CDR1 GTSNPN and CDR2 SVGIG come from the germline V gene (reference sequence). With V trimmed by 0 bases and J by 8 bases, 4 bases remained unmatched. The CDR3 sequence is CAWSVVRGYTIYF. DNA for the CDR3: TGTGCCTGGAGTGTTGTCAGGGGGTACACCATATATTTT.

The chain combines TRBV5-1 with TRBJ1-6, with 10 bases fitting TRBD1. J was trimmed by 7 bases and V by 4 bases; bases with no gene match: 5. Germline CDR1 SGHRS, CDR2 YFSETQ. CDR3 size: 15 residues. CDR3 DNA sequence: TGCGCCAGCAGCCCCCGGACAGGGGGGAATTCACCCCTCCACTTT. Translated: CASSPRTGGNSPLHF.

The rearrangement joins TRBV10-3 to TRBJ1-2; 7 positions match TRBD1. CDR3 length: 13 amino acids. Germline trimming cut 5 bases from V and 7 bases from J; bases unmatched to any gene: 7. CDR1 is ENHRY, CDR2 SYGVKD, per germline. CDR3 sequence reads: CAISQEGAAGYTF. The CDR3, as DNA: TGTGCCATCAGTCAGGAGGGGGCGGCTGGCTACACCTTC.

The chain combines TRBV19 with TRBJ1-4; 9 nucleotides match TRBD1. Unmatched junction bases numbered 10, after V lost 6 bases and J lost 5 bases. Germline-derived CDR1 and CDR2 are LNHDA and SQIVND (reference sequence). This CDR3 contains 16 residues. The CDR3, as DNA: TGTGCCAGTAGCTACCCCGGACAGGGGCAGAATGAAAAACTGTTTTTT. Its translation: CASSYPGQGQNEKLFF.

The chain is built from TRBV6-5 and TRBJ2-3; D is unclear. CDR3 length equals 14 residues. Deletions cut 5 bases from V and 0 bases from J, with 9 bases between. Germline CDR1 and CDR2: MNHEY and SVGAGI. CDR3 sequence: CASSPPFSTDTQYF. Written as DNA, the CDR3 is TGTGCCAGCAGTCCACCTTTTAGCACAGATACGCAGTATTTT.

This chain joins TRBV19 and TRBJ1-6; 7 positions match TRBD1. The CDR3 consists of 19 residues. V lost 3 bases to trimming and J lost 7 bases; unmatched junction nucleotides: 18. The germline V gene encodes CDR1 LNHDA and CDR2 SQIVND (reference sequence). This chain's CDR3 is CASSILWGQTFQRNSPLHF. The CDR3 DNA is TGTGCCAGTAGTATTTTATGGGGACAGACCTTTCAAAGAAATTCACCCCTCCACTTT.

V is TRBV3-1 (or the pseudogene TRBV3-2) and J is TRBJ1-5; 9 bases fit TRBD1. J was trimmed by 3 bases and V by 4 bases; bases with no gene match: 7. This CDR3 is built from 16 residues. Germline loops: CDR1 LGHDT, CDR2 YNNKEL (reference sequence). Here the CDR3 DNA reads TGTGCCAGCAGCCGAACAGACAGGGGGGCCAATCAGCCCCAGCATTTT. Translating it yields CASSRTDRGANQPQHF.

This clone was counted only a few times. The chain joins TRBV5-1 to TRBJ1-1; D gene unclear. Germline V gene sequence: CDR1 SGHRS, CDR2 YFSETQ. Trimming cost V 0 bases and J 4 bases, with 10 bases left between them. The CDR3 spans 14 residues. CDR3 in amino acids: CASSLEGQITEAFF. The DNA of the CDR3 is TGCGCCAGCAGCTTGGAAGGTCAGATCACTGAAGCTTTCTTT.

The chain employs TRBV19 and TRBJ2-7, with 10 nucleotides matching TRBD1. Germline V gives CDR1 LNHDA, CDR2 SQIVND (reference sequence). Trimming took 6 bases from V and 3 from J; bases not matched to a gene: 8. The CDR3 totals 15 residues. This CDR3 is CASSSTGTGVYEQYF. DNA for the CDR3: TGTGCCAGTAGCTCTACCGGGACAGGGGTCTACGAGCAGTACTTC.

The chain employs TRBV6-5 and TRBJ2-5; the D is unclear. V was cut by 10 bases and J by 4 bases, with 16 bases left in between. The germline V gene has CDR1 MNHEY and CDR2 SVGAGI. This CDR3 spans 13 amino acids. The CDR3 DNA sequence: TGTGCCACTCGATTAGGATTGCGAGAGACCCAGTACTTC. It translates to CATRLGLRETQYF.

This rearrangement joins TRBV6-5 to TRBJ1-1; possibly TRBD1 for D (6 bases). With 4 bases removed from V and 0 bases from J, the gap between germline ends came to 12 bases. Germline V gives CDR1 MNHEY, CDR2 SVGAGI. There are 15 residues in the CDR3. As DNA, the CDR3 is TGTGCCAGCAGTTTGGACAGAAATATGAACACTGAAGCTTTCTTT. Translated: CASSLDRNMNTEAFF.

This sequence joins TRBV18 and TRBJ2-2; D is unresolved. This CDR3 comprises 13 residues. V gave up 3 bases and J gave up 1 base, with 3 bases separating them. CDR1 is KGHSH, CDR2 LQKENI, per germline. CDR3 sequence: CASSPKNTGELFF. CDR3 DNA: TGTGCCAGCTCACCCAAGAACACCGGGGAGCTGTTTTTT.

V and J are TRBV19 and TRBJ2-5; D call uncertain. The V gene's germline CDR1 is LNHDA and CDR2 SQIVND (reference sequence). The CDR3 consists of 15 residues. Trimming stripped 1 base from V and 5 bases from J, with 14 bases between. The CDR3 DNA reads TGTGCCAGTAGTATAGGTTCAGTTCAAGGGGAGACCCAGTACTTC. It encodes CASSIGSVQGETQYF.

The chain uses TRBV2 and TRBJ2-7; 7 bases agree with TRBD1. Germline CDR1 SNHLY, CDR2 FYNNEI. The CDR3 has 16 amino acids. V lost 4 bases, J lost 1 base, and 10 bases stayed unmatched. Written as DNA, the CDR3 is TGTGCCAGCAGTGGGGCGGTACAGGGGAGATCCTACGAGCAGTACTTC. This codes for CASSGAVQGRSYEQYF.

The CDR3 DNA sequence: TGTGCCAGCAGCTTGGTGCTAGCGGGGACTAAAGAGACCCAGTACTTC. Encoded protein: CASSLVLAGTKETQYF. V and J are TRBV5-6 and TRBJ2-5, with 9 bases aligning to TRBD2. CDR1 and CDR2 (germline): SGHDT, YYEEEE. The V segment lost 0 bases and the J segment 3 bases; nucleotides outside the gene matches: 6. This CDR3 is built from 16 residues.

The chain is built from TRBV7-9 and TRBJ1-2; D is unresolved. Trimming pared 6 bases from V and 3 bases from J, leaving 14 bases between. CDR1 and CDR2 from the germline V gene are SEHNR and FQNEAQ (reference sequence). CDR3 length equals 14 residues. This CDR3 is CASSGAGRDYGYTF. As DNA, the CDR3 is TGTGCCAGCAGTGGCGCGGGTCGGGACTATGGCTACACCTTC.

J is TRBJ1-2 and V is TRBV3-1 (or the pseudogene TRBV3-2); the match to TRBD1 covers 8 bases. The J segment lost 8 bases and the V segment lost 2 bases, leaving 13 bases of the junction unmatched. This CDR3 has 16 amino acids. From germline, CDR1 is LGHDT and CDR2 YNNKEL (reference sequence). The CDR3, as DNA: TGTGCCAGCAGCCAACTGGGGACAGGAGGAAATCGCGGCTACACCTTC. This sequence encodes CASSQLGTGGNRGYTF.

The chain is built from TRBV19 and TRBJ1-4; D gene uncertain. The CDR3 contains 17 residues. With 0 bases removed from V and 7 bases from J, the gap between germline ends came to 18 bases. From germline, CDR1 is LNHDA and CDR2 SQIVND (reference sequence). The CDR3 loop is CASSIDRANSLGEKLFF. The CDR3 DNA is TGTGCCAGTAGTATAGACAGAGCCAATTCGTTAGGTGAAAAACTGTTTTTT.

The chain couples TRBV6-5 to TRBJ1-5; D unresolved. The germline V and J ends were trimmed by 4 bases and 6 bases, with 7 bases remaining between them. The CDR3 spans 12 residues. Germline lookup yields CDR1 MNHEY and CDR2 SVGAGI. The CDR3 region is CASSSVGQPQHF. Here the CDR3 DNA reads TGTGCCAGCAGTTCCGTAGGTCAGCCCCAGCATTTT.

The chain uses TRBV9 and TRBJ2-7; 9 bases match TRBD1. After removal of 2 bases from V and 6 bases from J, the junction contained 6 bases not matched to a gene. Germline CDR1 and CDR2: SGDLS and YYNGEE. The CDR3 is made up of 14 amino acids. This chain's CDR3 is CASSVRTGVSEQYF. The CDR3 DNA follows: TGTGCCAGCAGCGTCCGGACAGGGGTTTCCGAGCAGTACTTC. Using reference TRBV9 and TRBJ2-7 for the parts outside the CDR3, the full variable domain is DSGVTQTPKHLITATGQRVTLRCSPRSGDLSVYWYQQSLDQGLQFLIQYYNGEERAKGNILERFSAQQFPDLHSELNLSSLELGDSALYFCASSVRTGVSEQYFGPGTRLTVT.

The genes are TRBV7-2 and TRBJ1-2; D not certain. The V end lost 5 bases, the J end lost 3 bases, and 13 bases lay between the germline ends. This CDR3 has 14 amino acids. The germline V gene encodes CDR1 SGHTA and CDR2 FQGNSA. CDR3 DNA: TGTGCCAGCAGCCAATCCCATTTTTACTATGGCTACACCTTC. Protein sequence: CASSQSHFYYGYTF.

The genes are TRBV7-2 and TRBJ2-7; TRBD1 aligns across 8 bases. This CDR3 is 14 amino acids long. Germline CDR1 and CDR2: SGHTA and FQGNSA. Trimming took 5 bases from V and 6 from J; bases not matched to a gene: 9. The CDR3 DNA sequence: TGTGCCAGCAGCCTGTCCGGACAGGGTCGCGAGCAGTACTTC. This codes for CASSLSGQGREQYF.